This T cell receptor (beta chain) was recovered during a study of blood T cell repertoires in COVID-19 (TCRdb year 2020). In the study overall: The collaborator samples originated in the United States, Italy and Spain and spanned the acute and convalescent phases of COVID-19. HLA class I and class II types, where available, came from metadata supplied by the sample provider rather than from assay-based typing. The prospective study material was composed of cDNA or gDNA derived from T cells, B-cell-depleted T cells, or PBMCs. A de-identified subject ID, COVID-19 status, age in years and sex were almost always included in the sample metadata. A freely available public database, intended as a resource for researchers studying the immune response to SARS-CoV-2, is where the repertoires were released. Deeply sampled blood TCRbeta repertoires from subjects exposed to, actively infected with, or recovered from COVID-19 were included in the dataset. Samples came from the ongoing ImmuneRACE study (first 160 participants) plus 1,254 subjects from 6 global collaborators. General study outcomes and caveats: How much clinical and demographic metadata was included differed by source and by participant, and the metadata was provided uncurated.

Samples from volunteer blood donors who had recovered from COVID-19 were contributed by a second Seattle source. Collaborating institutions collected whole blood in K2EDTA tubes following their own protocols. Collaborator samples were shipped for TCRbeta analysis as frozen whole blood, isolated PBMCs, or DNA extracted from either sample type. V and J lose 0 bases and 11 bases, and a span of 15 bases separates them. CDR1 and CDR2 (SGHRS, YFSETQ) derive from the germline V gene. Reading from cysteine to phenylalanine, the CDR3 counts 14 amino acids. This entry keeps only the CDR3 DNA: 42 bases, framed from base 1. To note about this clone: Which antigen it targets is not known. Per-nucleotide qualities are absent, and no much larger clonotype sits a single base away.

TCRbeta CDR3 regions were amplified from genomic DNA by means of the immunoSEQ Assay, a bias-controlled multiplex PCR. The authors' analysis ran thus. The number of nucleated cells in each sample was estimated by amplification of reference gene primers within the assay. Sequence reads were collapsed and filtered to measure the absolute abundance of every unique TCRbeta CDR3 rearrangement. For each sample, productive Simpson clonality was calculated by taking the square root of Simpson's diversity index across productive rearrangements. The table was pulled from immuneACCESS by TCRdb, which kept in-frame rearrangements only. Such tables lose some clones; where checked, under half of the loss comes from unresolved V genes, and the rest has no known cause. V and J calls and clone size follow that table, whereas D and trimming were derived from the DNA. This sample gives approximately 250,000 clones in total; less than 90% of them show up just once. The biggest ten clones account for 1.5% of the sample.

The rearranged chain carries TRBV5-1 and TRBJ1-5; a tentative D call is TRBD1 (5 bases match). The material sequenced was peripheral blood. The TCR sequence derives from a woman in her forties who had recovered from COVID-19. The CDR3 region reads CASSLDPGGVAQHF. The nucleotide sequence reads as follows: TGCGCCAGCAGCTTGGATCCCGGAGGGGTGGCCCAGCATTTT.